This T cell receptor beta chain was sequenced in a study of blood T cells in healthy people across ages. Germline CDR1 reads SGHTS; CDR2 reads YDEGEE. This CDR3 has 11 residues. Sample-barcoded 5' priming and a J-beta primer mix drove a second PCR of about 7 to 11 cycles. TCRdb re-derived calls from the 5' RACE reads in MiXCR, one entry per CDR3 protein. Found here are a few hundred thousand distinct CDR3 sequences, 50% to 60% of them singletons; the top ten hold under 65%. This chain uses TRBV5-8 with TRBJ2-4; D is possibly TRBD1 (6 bases). The end of the DNA fits TRBJ2-5 better, so the J call may be wrong. The clonotype was recovered from a man aged 55 to 70 in good health. Sequencing was carried out using blood. In DNA form, the CDR3 reads TGTGCCACTACAGGGCAAGAGACCCAGTACTTC. Amino acids: CATTGQETQYF.